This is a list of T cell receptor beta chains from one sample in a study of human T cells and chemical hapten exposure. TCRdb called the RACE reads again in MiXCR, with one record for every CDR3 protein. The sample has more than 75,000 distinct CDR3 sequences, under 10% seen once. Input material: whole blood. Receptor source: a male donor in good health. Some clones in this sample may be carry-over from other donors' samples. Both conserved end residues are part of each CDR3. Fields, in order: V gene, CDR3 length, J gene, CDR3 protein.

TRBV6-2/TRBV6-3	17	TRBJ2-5	CASSRGDSRFPQETQYF
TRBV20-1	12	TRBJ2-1	CSASRGYNEQFF
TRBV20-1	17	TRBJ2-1	CSARDYYSGIASGEQFF
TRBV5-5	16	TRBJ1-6	CASSFRGVSYNSPLHF
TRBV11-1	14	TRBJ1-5	CASSIRHSNQPQHF
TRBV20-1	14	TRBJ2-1	CSAPGTSGSSEQFF
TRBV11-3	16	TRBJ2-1	CASSLGWAETYNEQFF
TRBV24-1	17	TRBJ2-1	CASSDRGTSGRYNEQFF
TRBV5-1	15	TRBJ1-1	CASSSFPREGTEAFF
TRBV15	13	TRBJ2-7	CATSLARSYEQYF
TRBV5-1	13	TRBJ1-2	CASSWGQVEGYTF
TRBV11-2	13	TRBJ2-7	CASSPGQDYEQYF
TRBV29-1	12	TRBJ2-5	CSVEDLQGTQYF
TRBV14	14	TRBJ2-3	CASSQVQGTDTQYF
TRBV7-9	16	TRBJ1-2	CASSLSPDLNNYGYTF
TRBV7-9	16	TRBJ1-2	CASSLLSLTPNYGYTF
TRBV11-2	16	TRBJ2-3	CASSLGPGIGADTQYF
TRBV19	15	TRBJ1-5	CASSMGGDSNQPQHF
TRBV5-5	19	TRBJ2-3	CASSLEDLGILRGTDTQYF
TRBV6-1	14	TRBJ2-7	CASSEAQVVYEQYF
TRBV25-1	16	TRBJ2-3	CASRQTVRLATDTQYF
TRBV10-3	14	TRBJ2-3	CAIRSSRSTDTQYF
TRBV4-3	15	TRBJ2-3	CASARLAEPTDTQYF
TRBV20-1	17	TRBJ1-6	CSARDGARSLINSPLHF
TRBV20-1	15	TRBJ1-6	CSAREHGTYNSPLHF
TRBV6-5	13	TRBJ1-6	CASSPTGQGPLHF
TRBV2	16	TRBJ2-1	CASSGRGSESYNEQFF
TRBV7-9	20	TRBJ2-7	CASSSAPGEGPSVRVYEQYF
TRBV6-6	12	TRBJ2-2	CASSRVGGELFF
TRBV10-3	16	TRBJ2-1	CAISDQPPPSSNEQFF
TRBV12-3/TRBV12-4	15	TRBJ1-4	CASSPDGATNEKLFF
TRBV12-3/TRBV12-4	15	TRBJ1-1	CASSLVVSSNTEAFF